Shown below are 30 T cell receptor beta chains from a single sample sequenced in a study of T cells in Graves' hyperthyroidism and ophthalmopathy. RNA transcripts provided the source from which TCR beta CDR3 regions were amplified. Carried out on the TCR CDR3, a first-round RT-PCR used the HTBI primer set. One entry per CDR3 protein, called by TCRdb with MiXCR from the multiplex PCR reads. The table has approximately 640,000 distinct CDR3 sequences, under 20% seen once. The specimen was blood. The origin of the receptors is a woman aged 25 to 39 with Graves' hyperthyroidism.

The CDR3 DNA follows: TGTGCCAGCCGGCGGGCTTATAATTCACCCCTCCACTTT. This codes for CASRRAYNSPLHF. V usage is TRBV4-2 and J usage is TRBJ1-6; unclear D gene. CDR1 is LGHNA and CDR2 is YNFKEQ in the germline V gene. The CDR3 spans 13 residues. Between the trimmed V and J ends, which lost 8 bases and 4 bases, there was a span of 9 bases.

The chain links TRBV10-3 to TRBJ2-6; 9 nucleotides match TRBD1. V was pared by 2 bases and J by 4 bases, with 3 bases of the junction left unmatched. There are 16 residues in the CDR3. Per germline, CDR1 ENHRY and CDR2 SYGVKD. CDR3: CAISETGGAGANVLTF. DNA for the CDR3: TGTGCCATCAGTGAGACAGGGGGCGCCGGGGCCAACGTCCTGACTTTC.

On this clonotype: A much larger clone differs from this one at a single base, so this may be a read error. Since no conserved phenylalanine or tryptophan closes the CDR3, a read error is the likely cause. The chain couples TRBV7-2 to TRBJ2-7; D gene uncertain. CDR1 SGHTA and CDR2 FQGNSA come from the germline V gene. This CDR3 has 14 residues. The ends were cut back, 2 bases at V and 1 base at J, with 9 bases in the middle. The CDR3 loop reads CASSLYGPSYEQYL. DNA for the CDR3: TGTGCCAGCAGCTTATACGGCCCATCCTACGAGCAGTACCTC.

The chain is built from TRBV4-1 and TRBJ2-1; 12 positions match TRBD2. The CDR3 extends over 15 amino acids. With 3 bases clipped from V and 8 bases from J, the junction kept 5 bases outside the gene matches. From germline, CDR1 is MGHRA and CDR2 YSYEKL. The CDR3, as DNA: TGCGCCAGCAGCCATGGGCTAGCGGGAGGGGATGAGCAGTTCTTC. The encoded protein is CASSHGLAGGDEQFF.

This chain joins TRBV28 and TRBJ2-7; maybe TRBD1 (10 bases). The CDR3 extends over 18 amino acids. Trimming took off 5 bases at V and 1 base at J, with 24 bases between the two ends. Looked up from germline, CDR1 is MDHEN and CDR2 is SYDVKM. The CDR3 coding sequence is TGTGCCAGCAGTACTCCCGGGACAGGGGCGGGAGGGTCCTACGAGCAGTACTTC. It specifies CASSTPGTGAGGSYEQYF.

The J gene is TRBJ1-4, the V gene TRBV5-1; tentatively, D is TRBD1 (5 bases). The V end lost 0 bases, the J end lost 7 bases, and 10 bases lay between the germline ends. CDR1 SGHRS and CDR2 YFSETQ come from the germline V gene. The CDR3 spans 14 residues. The chain's CDR3 is CASSLEGATEKLFF. The CDR3 coding sequence is TGCGCCAGCAGCTTGGAAGGGGCGACTGAAAAACTGTTTTTT. Full variable domain (outside the CDR3, taken from reference TRBV5-1 and TRBJ1-4): KAGVTQTPRYLIKTRGQQVTLSCSPISGHRSVSWYQQTPGQGLQFLFEYFSETQRNKGNFPGRFSGRQFSNSRSEMNVSTLELGDSALYLCASSLEGATEKLFFGSGTQLSVL.

This clonotype was detected ten times or more. The chain links TRBV12-3 or TRBV12-4 to TRBJ1-4, with D perhaps TRBD1 (5 bases). V lost 4 bases and J 2 bases, leaving 8 bases between the germline ends. The CDR3 has 14 residues. CDR3 residues: CASSSGVTNEKLFF. The CDR3 DNA reads as TGTGCCAGCAGTTCGGGGGTGACTAATGAAAAACTGTTTTTT.

This clonotype was observed many times. This chain connects TRBV11-2 to TRBJ2-7, with TRBD2 matching 11 bases. Germline V gene lookup returns CDR1 SGHAT and CDR2 FQNNGV. There are 16 residues in the CDR3. Germline trimming cut 0 bases from V and 7 bases from J; bases unmatched to any gene: 8. This CDR3 is CASSLELAGARREQYF. In DNA form, the CDR3 reads TGTGCCAGCAGCTTAGAACTAGCGGGGGCGAGGAGGGAGCAGTACTTC.

The CDR3 nucleotides are TGTGCCAGCAGTTTCAAGGGCTCTGGGGCCAACGTCCTGACTTTC. Amino acids: CASSFKGSGANVLTF. This chain connects TRBV27 to TRBJ2-6, with D uncertain. The CDR3 covers 15 residues. Germline lookup yields CDR1 MNHEY and CDR2 SMNVEV (reference sequence). V dropped 3 bases and J dropped 0 bases, with 6 bases sitting between them. The full variable domain, its missing parts supplied by reference TRBV27 and TRBJ2-6, is EAQVTQNPRYLITVTGKKLTVTCSQNMNHEYMSWYRQDPGLGLRQIYYSMNVEVTDKGDVPEGYKVSRKEKRNFPLILESPSPNQTSLYFCASSFKGSGANVLTFGAGSRLTVL.

This clonotype was counted only a few times. This chain links TRBV6-1 with TRBJ1-2; 7 bases match TRBD1. J gave up 2 bases and V 5 bases, and 5 bases lay outside the gene matches. Germline V gene sequence: CDR1 MNHNS, CDR2 SASEGT. This CDR3 has 14 amino acids. CDR3 DNA sequence: TGTGCCAGCAGTCCGACAGGGTTAAACTATGGCTACACCTTC. Protein product: CASSPTGLNYGYTF.

The sample holds a few counts of this clonotype. The chain employs TRBV4-3 and TRBJ1-1; D call uncertain. Germline V CDR1 and CDR2: LGHNA, YSLEER. V was shortened by 0 bases and J by 4 bases, with 9 bases between the two germline ends. The CDR3 contains 14 residues. In DNA, the CDR3 is TGCGCCAGCAGCCAAGATGGGGTTGTCACTGAAGCTTTCTTT. The encoded protein is CASSQDGVVTEAFF.

This clonotype was counted many times. The CDR3 DNA follows: TGTGCCAGCAGTTTCCCCTTGGCGGGAGTTTCCTACGAGCAGTACTTC. This translates into CASSFPLAGVSYEQYF. The rearrangement joins TRBV28 to TRBJ2-7; 7 bases map to TRBD2. V dropped 3 bases and J dropped 1; count of bases not matched to a gene: 9. CDR1 and CDR2 (germline): MDHEN, SYDVKM. The CDR3 length is 16 residues.

The chain couples TRBV7-8 to TRBJ1-2; D is undetermined. Deletions cut 3 bases from V and 2 bases from J, with 7 bases between. CDR3 length: 13 residues. The germline V gene has CDR1 SGHVS and CDR2 FQNEAQ. The CDR3: CASSFERNYGYTF. The DNA for the CDR3 is TGTGCCAGCAGCTTCGAGAGGAACTATGGCTACACCTTC.

This clonotype was seen many times. This chain joins TRBV20-1 and TRBJ1-1, with unresolved D. Between the trimmed V and J ends, which lost 6 bases and 10 bases, there was a span of 24 bases. The CDR3 loop spans 14 amino acids. The germline gives CDR1 DFQATT, CDR2 SNEGSKA (reference sequence). This CDR3 reads CSALEDLRAGRAFF. CDR3 coding DNA: TGCAGTGCCCTAGAGGATTTGAGGGCCGGGAGAGCTTTCTTT.

This clonotype has ten or more counts. The chain links TRBV12-3 or TRBV12-4 to TRBJ2-3, with a tentative D call TRBD1 (5 bases). V was trimmed by 7 bases and J by 2 bases, leaving 13 bases between them. The CDR3 loop spans 14 amino acids. CDR3 loop: CASKSMDNTDTQYF. The CDR3 coding sequence is TGTGCCAGCAAGTCTATGGACAACACAGATACGCAGTATTTT.

This clonotype was picked up many times. A junction end diverges from the germline sequence, so it may reflect a read error. The chain uses TRBV10-3 and TRBJ2-7, with D unresolved. Germline CDR1 is ENHRY and CDR2 is SYGVKD. The CDR3 length is 12 residues. The CDR3 spells CAISADSFEQYF. CDR3 DNA sequence: TGTGCCATCAGTGCTGACTCCTTCGAGCAGTACTTC.

This clonotype was counted only a few times. The chain joins TRBV3-1 to TRBJ2-2; maybe TRBD1 (6 bases). CDR3 size: 16 residues. Germline V gene lookup returns CDR1 LGHDT and CDR2 YNNKEL (reference sequence). The V end was cut by 3 bases, the J end by 3 bases, with 14 bases between. CDR3 protein: CASSQVSRGHTGELFF. CDR3 coding DNA: TGTGCCAGCAGCCAGGTTAGCAGGGGTCACACCGGGGAGCTGTTTTTT.

There are many counts of this clonotype. The V and J genes are TRBV29-1 and TRBJ2-4; 10 positions match TRBD2. The germline V gene encodes CDR1 SQVTM and CDR2 ANQGSEA. The CDR3 runs 12 residues. V trimming: 1 base; J trimming: 11 bases; junction bases outside the gene matches: 2. In DNA form, the CDR3 reads TGCAGCGTTGAAGCTACTAGCGGGGTTCAGTACTTC. This sequence encodes CSVEATSGVQYF.

This clonotype was observed many times. This chain connects TRBV5-1 to TRBJ2-7; D assignment may be TRBD1 or TRBD2 (6 bases each). The CDR3 contains 15 residues. The V gene's germline CDR1 is SGHRS and CDR2 YFSETQ. Deletions cut 0 bases from V and 2 bases from J, with 12 bases between. The CDR3 nucleotides are TGCGCCAGCAGCTTGGCCGGGGGCCCCGCCTACGAGCAGTACTTC. Protein product: CASSLAGGPAYEQYF.

The chain joins TRBV6-5 to TRBJ1-3; D remains ambiguous. The V end was cut by 1 base, the J end by 3 bases, with 7 bases between. The CDR3 covers 14 residues. Germline CDR1 is MNHEY and CDR2 is SVGAGI. The CDR3 loop is CASSYFMGGNTIYF. For the CDR3, the DNA is TGTGCCAGCAGTTACTTTATGGGTGGAAACACCATATATTTT.

In its sample, this clonotype was seen many times. V is TRBV3-1 and J is TRBJ2-7; D may be TRBD2 (6 bases). The CDR3 is 14 residues long. From germline, CDR1 is LGHDT and CDR2 YNNKEL (reference sequence). Trimming stripped 0 bases from V and 7 bases from J, with 13 bases between. The CDR3 reads CASSQDLGLREQYF. In DNA form, the CDR3 reads TGTGCCAGCAGCCAAGATTTGGGACTCAGGGAGCAGTACTTC.

This clonotype was seen a handful of times. The V call is TRBV30, the J call TRBJ1-2, with no clear D. The CDR3 has 13 amino acids. Germline V gives CDR1 GTSNPN, CDR2 SVGIG (reference sequence). Deletions cut 4 bases from V and 1 base from J, with 10 bases between. The CDR3 is CAWTITDNYGYTF. Here the CDR3 DNA reads TGTGCCTGGACAATAACGGATAACTATGGCTACACCTTC.

This clonotype came up many times. The chain is built from TRBV12-3 or TRBV12-4 and TRBJ2-7, with a tentative D call TRBD2 (5 bases). Trimming removed 0 bases at V and 4 bases at J, with 10 bases between. The CDR3 is 14 residues long. This chain's CDR3 is CASSLAREGYEQYF. Written as DNA, the CDR3 is TGTGCCAGCAGTTTAGCGCGAGAGGGATACGAGCAGTACTTC.

The table lists this clonotype with a few counts. This chain connects TRBV25-1 to TRBJ2-3; D perhaps matches TRBD2 (5 bases). The CDR3 is made up of 13 amino acids. From germline, CDR1 is MGHDK and CDR2 SYGVNS. The ends were cut back, 3 bases at V and 6 bases at J, with 10 bases in the middle. CDR3 nucleotides: TGTGCCAGCAGTGACCTAGCTGCGGATACGCAGTATTTT. Residues: CASSDLAADTQYF. Together with reference TRBV25-1 and TRBJ2-3, the CDR3 gives the full variable domain: EADIYQTPRYLVIGTGKKITLECSQTMGHDKMYWYQQDPGMELHLIHYSYGVNSTEKGDLSSESTVSRIRTEHFPLTLESARPSHTSQYLCASSDLAADTQYFGPGTRLTVL.

Turning to this clonotype: Likely a read error: the CDR3 ends without its conserved phenylalanine or tryptophan. V and J are TRBV13 and TRBJ2-7, with 10 bases aligning to TRBD2. J lost 7 bases, V lost 4 bases, and 10 bases had no gene match. CDR1 PRHDT and CDR2 FYEKMQ come from the germline V gene (reference sequence). The CDR3 runs to 15 residues. The CDR3 nucleotides are TGTGCCAGCAGCTACAATAGCGGGAGGTTGGGGGAGCAGTACCTC. Amino acid sequence: CASSYNSGRLGEQYL.

V and J are TRBV4-2 and TRBJ1-1; D is unclear. The CDR3 has 16 amino acids. The germline V gene has CDR1 LGHNA and CDR2 YNFKEQ. The germline V and J ends were trimmed by 1 base and 2 bases, with 14 bases remaining between them. The CDR3 spells CASSQAGVLFNTEAFF. The CDR3 DNA reads as TGTGCCAGCAGCCAAGCAGGTGTGTTATTCAACACTGAAGCTTTCTTT.

This clonotype was counted at least ten times. This chain joins TRBV12-3 or TRBV12-4 and TRBJ2-3; D may be TRBD1 (6 bases). The V end lost 5 bases, the J end lost 8 bases, and 14 bases lay between the germline ends. The CDR3 is 13 amino acids. The CDR3 region is CASSLHRDRTQYF. CDR3 DNA sequence: TGTGCCAGCAGTCTCCACAGGGACCGTACGCAGTATTTT.

This clonotype was observed a handful of times. The chain combines TRBV29-1 with TRBJ1-2; the D is unclear. The CDR3 is made up of 13 amino acids. V shed 4 bases and J shed 6 bases, with 15 bases lying between them. CDR1 SQVTM and CDR2 ANQGSEA come from the germline V gene. CDR3 region: CSVVYDYGDGYTF. The CDR3 coding sequence is TGCAGCGTTGTCTATGATTATGGGGATGGCTACACCTTC. Looking up the rest from reference TRBV29-1 and TRBJ1-2 gives the full variable domain: SAVISQKPSRDICQRGTSLTIQCQVDSQVTMMFWYRQQPGQSLTLIATANQGSEATYESGFVIDKFPISRPNLTFSTLTVSNMSPEDSSIYLCSVVYDYGDGYTFGSGTRLTVV.

The genes are TRBV20-1 and TRBJ2-1; 9 bases agree with TRBD2. The CDR3 is 18 amino acids. The germline gives CDR1 DFQATT, CDR2 SNEGSKA (reference sequence). The CDR3 protein is CSMRLLAGQVTMNDEQFF. Here the CDR3 DNA reads TGCAGCATGCGTTTACTAGCGGGCCAGGTCACTATGAACGATGAGCAGTTCTTC.

Ten or more counts support this clonotype. The chain uses TRBV11-2 and TRBJ2-2; 11 bases line up with TRBD2. V lost 4 bases, J lost 4 bases, and 14 bases stayed unmatched. Germline CDR1 reads SGHAT; CDR2 reads FQNNGV. CDR3 length equals 19 residues. CDR3 loop: CASSSHWIAGGPGTGELFF. The CDR3, as DNA: TGTGCCAGCAGCTCCCATTGGATAGCGGGAGGGCCGGGCACCGGGGAGCTGTTTTTT.